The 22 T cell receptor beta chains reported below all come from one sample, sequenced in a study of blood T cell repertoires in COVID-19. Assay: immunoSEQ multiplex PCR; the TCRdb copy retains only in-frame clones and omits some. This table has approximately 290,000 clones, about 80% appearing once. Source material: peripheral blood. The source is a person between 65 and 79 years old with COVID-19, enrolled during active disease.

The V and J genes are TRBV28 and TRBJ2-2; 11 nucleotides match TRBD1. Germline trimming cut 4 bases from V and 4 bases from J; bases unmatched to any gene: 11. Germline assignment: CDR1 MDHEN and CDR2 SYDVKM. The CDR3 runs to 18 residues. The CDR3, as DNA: TGTGCCAGCAGTTCACCCTTAGGGGGGACAGGGGGCACCGGGGAGCTGTTTTTT. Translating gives CASSSPLGGTGGTGELFF.

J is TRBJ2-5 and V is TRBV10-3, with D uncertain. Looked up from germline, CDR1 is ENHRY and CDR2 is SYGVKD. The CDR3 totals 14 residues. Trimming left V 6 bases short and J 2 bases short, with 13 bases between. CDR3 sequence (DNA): TGTGCCATCAGCCTAAGAACTGAACAAGAGACCCAGTACTTC. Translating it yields CAISLRTEQETQYF.

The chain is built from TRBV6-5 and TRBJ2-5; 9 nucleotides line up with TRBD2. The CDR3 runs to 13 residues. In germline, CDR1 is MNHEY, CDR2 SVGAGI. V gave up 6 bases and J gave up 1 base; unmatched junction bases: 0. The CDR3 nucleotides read TGTGCCAGCAGACTAGCGGGCCAAGAGACCCAGTACTTC. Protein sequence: CASRLAGQETQYF.

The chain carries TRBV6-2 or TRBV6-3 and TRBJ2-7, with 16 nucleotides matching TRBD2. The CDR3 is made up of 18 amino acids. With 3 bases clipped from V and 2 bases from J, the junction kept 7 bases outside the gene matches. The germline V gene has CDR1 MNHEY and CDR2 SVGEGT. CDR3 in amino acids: CASSYGTSGRAQPYEQYF. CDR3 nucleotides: TGTGCCAGCAGTTATGGGACTAGCGGGAGGGCGCAACCCTACGAGCAGTACTTC.

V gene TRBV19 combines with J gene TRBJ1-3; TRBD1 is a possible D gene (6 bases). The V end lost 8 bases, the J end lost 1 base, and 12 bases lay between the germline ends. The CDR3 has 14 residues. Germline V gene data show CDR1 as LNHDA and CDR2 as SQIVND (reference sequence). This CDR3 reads CASFGQSSGNTIYF. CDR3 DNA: TGTGCCAGTTTTGGACAGTCGTCTGGAAACACCATATATTTT.

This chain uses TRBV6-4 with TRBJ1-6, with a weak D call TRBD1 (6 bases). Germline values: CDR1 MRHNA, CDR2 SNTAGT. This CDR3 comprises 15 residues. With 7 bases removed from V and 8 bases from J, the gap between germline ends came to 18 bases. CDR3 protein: CASNLSRGPDSPLHF. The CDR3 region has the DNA TGTGCCAGCAACCTCTCCAGGGGTCCGGATTCACCCCTCCACTTT.

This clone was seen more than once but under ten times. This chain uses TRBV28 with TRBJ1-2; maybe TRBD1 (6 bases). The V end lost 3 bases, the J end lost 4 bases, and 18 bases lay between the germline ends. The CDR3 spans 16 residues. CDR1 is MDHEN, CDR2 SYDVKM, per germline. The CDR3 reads CASSFLKGGAAYGYTF. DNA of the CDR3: TGTGCCAGCAGTTTTTTAAAGGGGGGGGCCGCCTATGGCTACACCTTC.

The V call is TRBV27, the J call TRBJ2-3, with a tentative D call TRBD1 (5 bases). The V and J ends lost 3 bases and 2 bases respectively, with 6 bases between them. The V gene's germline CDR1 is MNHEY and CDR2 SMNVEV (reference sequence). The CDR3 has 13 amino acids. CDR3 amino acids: CASSFGHTDTQYF. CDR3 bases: TGTGCCAGCAGTTTTGGACACACAGATACGCAGTATTTT.

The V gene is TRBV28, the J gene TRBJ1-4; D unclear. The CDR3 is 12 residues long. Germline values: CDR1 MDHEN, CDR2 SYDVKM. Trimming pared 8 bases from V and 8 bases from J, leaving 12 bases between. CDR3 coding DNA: TGTGCCAGCCGCCGGAGACGGGAAAAACTGTTTTTT. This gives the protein CASRRRREKLFF.

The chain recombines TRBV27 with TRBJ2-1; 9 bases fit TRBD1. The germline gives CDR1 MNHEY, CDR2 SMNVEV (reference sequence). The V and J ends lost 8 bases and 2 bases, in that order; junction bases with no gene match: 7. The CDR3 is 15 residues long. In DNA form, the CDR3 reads TGTGCCAGCGCTGGTCGACAGGGGGCCTACAATGAGCAGTTCTTC. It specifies CASAGRQGAYNEQFF.

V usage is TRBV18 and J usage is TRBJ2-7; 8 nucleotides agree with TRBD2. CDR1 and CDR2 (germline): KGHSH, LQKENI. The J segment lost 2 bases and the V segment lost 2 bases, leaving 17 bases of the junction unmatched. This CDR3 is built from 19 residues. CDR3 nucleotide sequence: TGTGCCAGCTCACCAAACGGGCCCGGGCAGCGGGGGCTCCCCTACGAGCAGTACTTC. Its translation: CASSPNGPGQRGLPYEQYF.

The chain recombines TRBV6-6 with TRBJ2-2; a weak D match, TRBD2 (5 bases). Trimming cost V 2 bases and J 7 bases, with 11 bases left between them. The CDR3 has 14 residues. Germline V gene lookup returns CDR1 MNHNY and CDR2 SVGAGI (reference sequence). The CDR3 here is CASSYEGMNGELFF. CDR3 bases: TGTGCCAGCAGTTACGAGGGTATGAACGGGGAGCTGTTTTTT.

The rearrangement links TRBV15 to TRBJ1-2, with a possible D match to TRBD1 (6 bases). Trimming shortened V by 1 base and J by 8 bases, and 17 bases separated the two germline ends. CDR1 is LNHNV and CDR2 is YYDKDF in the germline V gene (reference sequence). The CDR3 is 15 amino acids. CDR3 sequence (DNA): TGTGCCACCAGCAGAGCCCCCGGACAGATTGCGGGCTACACCTTC. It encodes CATSRAPGQIAGYTF.

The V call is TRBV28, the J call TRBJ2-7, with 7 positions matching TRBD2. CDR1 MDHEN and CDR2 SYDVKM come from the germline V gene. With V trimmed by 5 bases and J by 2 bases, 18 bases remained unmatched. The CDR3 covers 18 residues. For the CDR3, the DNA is TGTGCCAGCAGTCTTCCACGGAGCGGGGCGCACCTTACCTACGAGCAGTACTTC. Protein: CASSLPRSGAHLTYEQYF. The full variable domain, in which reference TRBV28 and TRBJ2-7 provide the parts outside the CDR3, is DVKVTQSSRYLVKRTGEKVFLECVQDMDHENMFWYRQDPGLGLRLIYFSYDVKMKEKGDIPEGYSVSREKKERFSLILESASTNQTSMYLCASSLPRSGAHLTYEQYFGPGTRLTVT.

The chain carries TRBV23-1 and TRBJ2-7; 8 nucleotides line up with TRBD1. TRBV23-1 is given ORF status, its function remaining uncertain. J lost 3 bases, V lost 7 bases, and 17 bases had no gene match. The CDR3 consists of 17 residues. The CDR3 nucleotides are TGCGCCAGCACCCGGACAGGGAGAAATCACGGCCGCTACGAGCAGTACTTC. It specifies CASTRTGRNHGRYEQYF.

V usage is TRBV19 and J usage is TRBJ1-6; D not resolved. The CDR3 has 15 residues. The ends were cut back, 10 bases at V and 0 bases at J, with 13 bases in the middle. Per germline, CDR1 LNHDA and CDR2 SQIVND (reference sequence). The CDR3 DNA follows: TGTGCCACTCGGACTGCGAACTCCTATAATTCACCCCTCCACTTT. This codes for CATRTANSYNSPLHF.

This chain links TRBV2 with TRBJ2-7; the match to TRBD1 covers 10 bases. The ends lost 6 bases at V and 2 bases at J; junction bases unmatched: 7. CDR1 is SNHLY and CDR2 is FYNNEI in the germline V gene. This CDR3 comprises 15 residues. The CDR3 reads CASRPGTGAPYEQYF. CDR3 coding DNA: TGTGCCAGCAGACCTGGGACAGGGGCCCCCTACGAGCAGTACTTC.

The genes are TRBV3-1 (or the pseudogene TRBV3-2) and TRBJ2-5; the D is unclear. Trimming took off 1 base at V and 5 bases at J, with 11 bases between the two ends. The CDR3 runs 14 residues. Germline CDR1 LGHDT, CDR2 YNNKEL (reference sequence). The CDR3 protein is CASSQGLNYETQYF. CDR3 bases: TGTGCCAGCAGCCAAGGTCTAAATTATGAGACCCAGTACTTC.

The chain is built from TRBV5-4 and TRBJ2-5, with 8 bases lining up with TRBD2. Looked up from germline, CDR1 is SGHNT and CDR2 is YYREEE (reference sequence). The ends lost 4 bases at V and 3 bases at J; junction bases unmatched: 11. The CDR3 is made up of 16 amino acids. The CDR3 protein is CASSRRRGAGEETQYF. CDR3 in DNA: TGTGCCAGCAGCAGGCGAAGGGGAGCGGGGGAAGAGACCCAGTACTTC.

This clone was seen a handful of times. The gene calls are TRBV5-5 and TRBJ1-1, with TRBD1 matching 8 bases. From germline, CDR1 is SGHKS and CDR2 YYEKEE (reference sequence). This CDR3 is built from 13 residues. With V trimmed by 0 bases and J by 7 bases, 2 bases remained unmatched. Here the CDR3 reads CASSLAGTGEAFF. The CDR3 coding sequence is TGTGCCAGCAGCTTGGCCGGGACAGGTGAAGCTTTCTTT.

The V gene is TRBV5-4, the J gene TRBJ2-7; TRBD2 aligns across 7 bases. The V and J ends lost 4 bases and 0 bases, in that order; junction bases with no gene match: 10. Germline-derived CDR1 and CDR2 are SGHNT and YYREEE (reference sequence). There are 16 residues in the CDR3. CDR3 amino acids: CASSPTTGLSSYEQYF. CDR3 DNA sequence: TGTGCCAGCAGCCCAACTACGGGACTATCCTCCTACGAGCAGTACTTC.

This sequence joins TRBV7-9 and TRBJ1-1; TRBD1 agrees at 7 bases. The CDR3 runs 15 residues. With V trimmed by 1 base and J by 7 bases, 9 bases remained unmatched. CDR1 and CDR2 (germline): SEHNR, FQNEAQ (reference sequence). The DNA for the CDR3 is TGTGCCAGCAGCTTAGAGGGACAGCCTTATGATGAAGCTTTCTTT. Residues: CASSLEGQPYDEAFF.